The clone carrying this TCR beta chain showed up just a few times. Graves' hyperthyroidism was deemed stable given no ophthalmopathy progression within 18 months. The hyperthyroidism was newly diagnosed and had lasted under 2 months; the patients were aged 18 to 65. The study excluded patients with uncontrolled infection, other autoimmune disease, pregnancy or lactation. This entry is derived from a study of T cells in Graves' hyperthyroidism and ophthalmopathy. The CDR3 is 13 amino acids. Germline CDR1 and CDR2: DFQATT and SNEGSKA (reference sequence). V dropped 7 bases and J dropped 0; count of bases not matched to a gene: 3. From RNA transcripts, TCR beta CDR3 regions were amplified. HTBI primers were employed in a first-round RT-PCR of the TCR CDR3. TCRdb called the multiplex PCR reads again in MiXCR, with one record for every CDR3 protein. The sample lists over 200,000 distinct CDR3 sequences; 17% were seen once.

The sample consisted of blood. The receptor was derived from a man in his fifties with Graves' hyperthyroidism. The V call is TRBV20-1, the J call TRBJ1-3; 7 bases are a match to TRBD1. Here the CDR3 reads CSGQGISGNTIYF. For the CDR3, the DNA is TGCAGTGGACAGGGCATCTCTGGAAACACCATATATTTT.